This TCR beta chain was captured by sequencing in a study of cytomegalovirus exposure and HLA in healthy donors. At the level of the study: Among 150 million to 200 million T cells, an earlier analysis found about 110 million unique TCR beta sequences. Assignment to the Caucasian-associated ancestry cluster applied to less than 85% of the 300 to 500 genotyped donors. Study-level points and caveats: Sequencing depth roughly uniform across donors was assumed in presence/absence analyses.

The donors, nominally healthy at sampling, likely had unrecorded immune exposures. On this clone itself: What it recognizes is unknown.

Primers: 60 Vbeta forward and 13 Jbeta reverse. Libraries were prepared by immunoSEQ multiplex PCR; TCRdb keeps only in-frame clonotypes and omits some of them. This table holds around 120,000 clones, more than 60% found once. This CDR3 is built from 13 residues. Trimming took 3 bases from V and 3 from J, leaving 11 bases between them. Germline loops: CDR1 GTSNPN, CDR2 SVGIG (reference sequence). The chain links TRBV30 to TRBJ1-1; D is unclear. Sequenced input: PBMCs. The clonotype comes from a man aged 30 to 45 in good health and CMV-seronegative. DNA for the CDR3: TGTGCCTGGAGCGGAGGATTTTACACTGAAGCTTTCTTT. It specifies CAWSGGFYTEAFF.